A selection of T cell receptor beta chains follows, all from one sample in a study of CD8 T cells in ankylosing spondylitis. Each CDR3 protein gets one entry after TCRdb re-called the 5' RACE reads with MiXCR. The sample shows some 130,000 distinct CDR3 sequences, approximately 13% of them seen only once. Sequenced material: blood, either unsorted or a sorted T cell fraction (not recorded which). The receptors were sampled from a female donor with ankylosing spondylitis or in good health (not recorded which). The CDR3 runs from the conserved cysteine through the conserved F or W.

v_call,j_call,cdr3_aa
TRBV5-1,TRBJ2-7,CASSGTTRSYEQYF
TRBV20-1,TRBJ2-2,CSARGDKGGTGELFF
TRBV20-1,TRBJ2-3,CSAVAYTQYF
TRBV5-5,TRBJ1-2,CASSLLGERIGYGYTF
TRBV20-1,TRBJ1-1,CSAQQGAENTEAFF
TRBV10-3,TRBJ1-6,CAISDDRGTDNSPLHF
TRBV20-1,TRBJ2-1,CSAAPLGGIDNEQFF
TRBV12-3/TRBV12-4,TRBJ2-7,CASSPTGAYEQYF
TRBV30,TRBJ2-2,CAWSVGLGNTGELFF
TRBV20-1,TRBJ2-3,CRSEGLARDTQYF
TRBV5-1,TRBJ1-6,CASSLTGGMDSPLHF
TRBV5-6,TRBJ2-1,CASSRAAEQFF
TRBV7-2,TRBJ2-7,CASSLVAETGEQYF
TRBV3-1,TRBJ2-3,CASSPTRLRASTDTQYF
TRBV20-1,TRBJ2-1,CSARVRGQEMYNEQFF
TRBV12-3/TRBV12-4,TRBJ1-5,CASSLRPGGQINQPQHF
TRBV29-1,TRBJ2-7,CSVEDDYNSYEQYF
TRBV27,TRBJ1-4,CASSTTNEKLFF
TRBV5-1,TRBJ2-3,CASSSGGTGADTQYF
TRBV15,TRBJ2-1,CATSRVSTSGTDNEQFF
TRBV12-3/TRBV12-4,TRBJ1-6,CASNMGQGNSPLHF
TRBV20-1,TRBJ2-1,CSAPTILAGGTEQFF
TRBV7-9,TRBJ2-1,CASSLRGDNEQFF
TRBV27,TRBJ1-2,CASSFAGTGVYGYTF
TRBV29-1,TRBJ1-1,CSVEGGTALNTEAFF
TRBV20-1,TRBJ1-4,CSAPRSGGEKLFF
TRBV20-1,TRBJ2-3,CSARDPGQGIDTQYF
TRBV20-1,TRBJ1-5,CSARATGQGINQPQHF
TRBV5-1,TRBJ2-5,CASSPQSGVKETQYF
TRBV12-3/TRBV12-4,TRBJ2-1,CASSTGTGYVGEQFF
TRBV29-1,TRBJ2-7,CSVAGDGGYEQYF
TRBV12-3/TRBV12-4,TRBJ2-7,CASSRDPLFSHEQYF
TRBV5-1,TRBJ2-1,CASSLEQGKRNEQFF
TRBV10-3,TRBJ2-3,CATRDRGFTDTQYF
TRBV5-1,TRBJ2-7,CASSLLGLTYEQYF
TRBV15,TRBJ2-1,CATSRGDRGFDEQFF
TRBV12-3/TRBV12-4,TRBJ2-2,CASTRDRDTGELFF
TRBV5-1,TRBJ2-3,CASSLQGLAGSSDTQYF
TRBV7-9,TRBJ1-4,CASSQGQGTNEKLFF
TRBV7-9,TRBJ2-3,CASSLGLPSTDTQYF
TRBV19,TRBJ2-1,CASTREQGSSGRWKNEQFF
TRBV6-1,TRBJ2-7,CATGARDRRYEQYF
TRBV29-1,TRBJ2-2,CSVQSGTVITGELFF
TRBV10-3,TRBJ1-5,CAISEDMGNQPQHF
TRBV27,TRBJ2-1,CASSDPGRPYNEQFF
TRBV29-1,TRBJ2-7,CNVEGGSYEQYF
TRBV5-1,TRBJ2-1,CASREGGLKNEQFF